This T cell receptor (beta chain) was recorded in a study of blood T cell repertoires in COVID-19. Germline V lookup: CDR1 SGHKS, CDR2 YYEKEE (reference sequence). V dropped 4 bases and J dropped 6; count of bases not matched to a gene: 16. The CDR3 has 17 residues. This table comes from immunoSEQ multiplex PCR, and its TCRdb copy is limited to in-frame clones, with some not included. The sample yields about 27,000 clones, about 84% seen once. This clone has just one count. The TCR sequence derives from a woman of 80 years or more with acute or convalescent COVID-19. The chain links TRBV5-5 to TRBJ2-1; 7 bases line up with TRBD1. The sequencing input was peripheral blood. The CDR3 DNA is TGTGCCAGCAGCCTTAGTACCGGGACAGCCTTCTCCAATGAGCAGTTCTTC. Translated, it gives CASSLSTGTAFSNEQFF.